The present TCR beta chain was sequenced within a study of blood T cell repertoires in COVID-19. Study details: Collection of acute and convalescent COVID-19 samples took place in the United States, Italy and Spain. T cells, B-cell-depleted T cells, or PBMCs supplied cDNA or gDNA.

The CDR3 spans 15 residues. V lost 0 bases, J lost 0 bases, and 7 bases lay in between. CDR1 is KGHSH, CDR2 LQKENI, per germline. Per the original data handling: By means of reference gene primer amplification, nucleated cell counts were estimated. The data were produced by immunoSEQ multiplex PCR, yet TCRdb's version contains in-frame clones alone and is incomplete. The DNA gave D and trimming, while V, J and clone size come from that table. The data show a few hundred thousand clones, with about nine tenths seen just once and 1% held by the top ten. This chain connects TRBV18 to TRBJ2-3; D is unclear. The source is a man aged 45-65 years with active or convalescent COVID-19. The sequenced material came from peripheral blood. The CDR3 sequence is CASSPPSLSTDTQYF. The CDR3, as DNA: TGTGCCAGCTCACCACCGTCCCTTAGCACAGATACGCAGTATTTT.